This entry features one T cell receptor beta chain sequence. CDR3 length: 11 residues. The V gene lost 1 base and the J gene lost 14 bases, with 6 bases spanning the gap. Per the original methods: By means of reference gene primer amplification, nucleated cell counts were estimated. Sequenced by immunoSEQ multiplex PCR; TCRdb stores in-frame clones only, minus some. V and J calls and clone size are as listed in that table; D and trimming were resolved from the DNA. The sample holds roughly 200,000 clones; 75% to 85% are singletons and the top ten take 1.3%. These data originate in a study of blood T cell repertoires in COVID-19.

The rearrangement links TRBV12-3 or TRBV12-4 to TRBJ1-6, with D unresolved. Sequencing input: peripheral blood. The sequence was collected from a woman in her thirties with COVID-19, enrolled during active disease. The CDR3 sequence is CASSLVSTLHF. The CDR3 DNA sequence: TGTGCCAGCAGTTTAGTGAGTACCCTCCACTTT.